These 27 T cell receptor beta chains originate from one sample sequenced in a study of CD8 T cells in ankylosing spondylitis. A single record per CDR3 protein comes from TCRdb applying MiXCR to the 5' RACE reads. The sample consists of more than 100,000 distinct CDR3 sequences, approximately 10% of them appearing once. Sequencing used blood, either unsorted or a sorted T cell fraction (not recorded which). The origin of the receptors is a female donor with ankylosing spondylitis or in good health (not recorded which).

This clonotype was seen at least ten times. The V and J genes are TRBV5-1 and TRBJ1-1; a possible D gene is TRBD1 (5 bases). The CDR3 sequence is 18 residues long. Germline values: CDR1 SGHRS, CDR2 YFSETQ. V shed 0 bases and J shed 0 bases, with 18 bases lying between them. CDR3 in amino acids: CASSLAASGPLMNTEAFF. CDR3 coding DNA: TGCGCCAGCAGCTTGGCGGCTTCGGGACCCCTCATGAACACTGAAGCTTTCTTT.

This chain uses TRBV18 with TRBJ2-3; TRBD1 agrees at 10 bases. Trimming cost V 3 bases and J 2 bases; bases outside gene matches: 2. There are 15 residues in the CDR3. Germline V gene data show CDR1 as KGHSH and CDR2 as LQKENI. DNA of the CDR3: TGTGCCAGCTCACCTCGACAGGGGGCCACAGATACGCAGTATTTT. The encoded protein is CASSPRQGATDTQYF.

The chain combines TRBV28 with TRBJ1-3; no firm D call. Looked up from germline, CDR1 is MDHEN and CDR2 is SYDVKM. The CDR3 consists of 14 residues. The V gene lost 4 bases and the J gene lost 9 bases, with 16 bases spanning the gap. CDR3 amino acids: CASSSWTSMSTIYF. In DNA form, the CDR3 reads TGTGCCAGCAGTTCCTGGACCTCTATGAGCACCATATATTTT.

This clonotype was seen repeatedly, ten times or more. The CDR3 bases are TGCGCCAGCAGCGAAACAGGGGCAGGGGAGACCCAGTACTTC. It translates to CASSETGAGETQYF. The chain uses TRBV5-1 and TRBJ2-5, with 7 positions matching TRBD1. Germline CDR1 and CDR2: SGHRS and YFSETQ. J gave up 5 bases and V 4 bases, and 8 bases lay outside the gene matches. CDR3 length equals 14 residues.

Many counts were recorded for this clonotype. The chain carries TRBV28 and TRBJ2-5; tentatively, D is TRBD1 (6 bases). The CDR3 length is 12 residues. Germline V CDR1 and CDR2: MDHEN, SYDVKM. Trimming took 4 bases from V and 4 from J, leaving 7 bases between them. This CDR3 reads CASSSQGETQYF. In DNA, the CDR3 is TGTGCCAGCAGTTCACAGGGAGAGACCCAGTACTTC.

There are many counts of this clonotype. This rearrangement joins TRBV11-2 to TRBJ2-7; TRBD1 agrees at 8 bases. The CDR3 runs to 15 residues. The ends lost 6 bases at V and 2 bases at J; junction bases unmatched: 9. The germline V gene has CDR1 SGHAT and CDR2 FQNNGV. CDR3 loop: CASSAGTGGPYEQYF. The CDR3 nucleotides read TGTGCCAGCAGTGCCGGGACAGGAGGTCCCTACGAGCAGTACTTC.

This clonotype occurred many times. The rearrangement joins TRBV4-2 to TRBJ1-1; D not certain. CDR3 size: 13 residues. With 4 bases removed from V and 7 bases from J, the gap between germline ends came to 13 bases. CDR1 and CDR2 (germline): LGHNA, YNFKEQ. The CDR3, as DNA: TGTGCCAGCAGCCCCCGGACGGGCGATGAAGCTTTCTTT. Its translation: CASSPRTGDEAFF.

At least ten counts were recorded for this clonotype. This chain links TRBV20-1 with TRBJ2-3; 7 bases line up with TRBD2. Germline assignment: CDR1 DFQATT and CDR2 SNEGSKA (reference sequence). The CDR3 has 14 amino acids. The trim removed 8 bases at V and 0 bases at J, leaving 8 bases unmatched. This CDR3 reads CSPRGELSTDTQYF. The CDR3 bases are TGCAGTCCACGGGGGGAGTTAAGCACAGATACGCAGTATTTT.

At least ten counts were recorded for this clonotype. The chain couples TRBV20-1 to TRBJ1-5; TRBD1 matches 7 bases. J was trimmed by 0 bases and V by 5 bases; bases with no gene match: 7. This CDR3 is built from 15 residues. Germline lookup yields CDR1 DFQATT and CDR2 SNEGSKA (reference sequence). CDR3 sequence (DNA): TGCAGTGCTGGGCTAGGGACAGATAGCAATCAGCCCCAGCATTTT. Amino acids: CSAGLGTDSNQPQHF.

The chain links TRBV7-8 to TRBJ2-7, with TRBD1 matching 7 bases. The CDR3 extends over 15 amino acids. The germline CDR1 and CDR2 sequences are SGHVS and FQNEAQ. The J segment lost 0 bases and the V segment lost 6 bases, leaving 8 bases of the junction unmatched. The DNA of the CDR3 is TGTGCCAGCAGAAGGAACAGGGGTAGCTCCTACGAGCAGTACTTC. It encodes CASRRNRGSSYEQYF.

This clonotype appeared many times. The chain has TRBV7-9 and TRBJ1-1, with unresolved D. Germline CDR1 is SEHNR and CDR2 is FQNEAQ (reference sequence). The CDR3 sequence is 14 residues long. The V end lost 4 bases, the J end lost 6 bases, and 15 bases lay between the germline ends. The CDR3 here is CASSSRGSSSEAFF. The CDR3 DNA sequence: TGTGCCAGCAGCTCCCGCGGGTCTTCCTCTGAAGCTTTCTTT.

There are a few counts of this clonotype. This chain connects TRBV6-4 to TRBJ2-2; D uncertain. The V and J ends lost 6 bases and 0 bases respectively, with 11 bases between them. Germline loops: CDR1 MRHNA, CDR2 SNTAGT. This CDR3 is 15 amino acids long. The DNA of the CDR3 is TGTGCCAGCAGCCCGGATCATACGAACACCGGGGAGCTGTTTTTT. Protein: CASSPDHTNTGELFF.

This clonotype appeared many times. The chain is built from TRBV5-1 and TRBJ1-1; D possibly corresponds to TRBD1 (5 bases). CDR1 and CDR2 from the germline V gene are SGHRS and YFSETQ. There are 14 residues in the CDR3. V lost 0 bases to trimming and J lost 3 bases, with 9 bases between them. This CDR3 is CASSLAGGDTEAFF. Written as DNA, the CDR3 is TGCGCCAGCAGCTTGGCCGGGGGAGACACTGAAGCTTTCTTT.

This clonotype was counted between two and nine times. The CDR3 is CAIRGIVRTEAFF. In DNA, the CDR3 is TGTGCCATCCGGGGGATAGTCAGAACTGAAGCTTTCTTT. The chain combines TRBV10-3 with TRBJ1-1, with a weak D call TRBD1 (5 bases). This CDR3 comprises 13 residues. Germline V gene lookup returns CDR1 ENHRY and CDR2 SYGVKD. V was pared by 8 bases and J by 5 bases, with 15 bases between.

This clonotype was counted many times. This chain uses TRBV28 with TRBJ2-7; D gene ambiguous. Trimming took 5 bases from V and 5 from J, leaving 13 bases between them. Germline V gives CDR1 MDHEN, CDR2 SYDVKM. This CDR3 has 13 amino acids. The CDR3 nucleotides are TGTGCCAGCAGTCCCCCGCAGGTCCACGAGCAGTACTTC. Protein sequence: CASSPPQVHEQYF.

This clonotype occurred many times. The chain has TRBV5-1 and TRBJ2-2; D not certain. V lost 7 bases and J 6 bases, leaving 22 bases between the germline ends. The CDR3 totals 16 residues. Germline CDR1 SGHRS, CDR2 YFSETQ. For the CDR3, the DNA is TGCGCCAGCCAGGTTTCACCCGGACGGATGGCCGGGGAGCTGTTTTTT. Amino acids: CASQVSPGRMAGELFF.

This clonotype was seen repeatedly, ten times or more. V and J are TRBV24-1 and TRBJ2-1, with D hard to call. This CDR3 is built from 15 residues. The V end lost 2 bases, the J end lost 1 base, and 8 bases lay between the germline ends. The germline CDR1 and CDR2 sequences are KGHDR and SFDVKD. CDR3 loop: CATSDSQFSYNEQFF. The CDR3 DNA is TGTGCCACCAGTGATTCACAGTTTTCCTACAATGAGCAGTTCTTC.

This clonotype was found many times. This rearrangement joins TRBV12-3 or TRBV12-4 to TRBJ1-2, with 10 bases identical to TRBD1. The CDR3 extends over 14 amino acids. V shed 4 bases and J 9 bases; nucleotides not matched to a gene: 8. In DNA, the CDR3 is TGTGCCAGCAGTTGGGGGGGGGACAGGGGACGCTACACCTTC. Translation gives CASSWGGDRGRYTF.

The table lists this clonotype with many counts. This rearrangement joins TRBV3-1 to TRBJ1-1; no definite D call. Germline CDR1 reads LGHDT; CDR2 reads YNNKEL (reference sequence). Trimming took off 0 bases at V and 11 bases at J, with 13 bases between the two ends. The CDR3 is made up of 13 amino acids. As DNA, the CDR3 is TGTGCCAGCAGCCAAGATCCCTGGCAGTTGGCTTTCTTT. Translated: CASSQDPWQLAFF.

This clonotype has a count of ten or more. This chain uses TRBV7-2 with TRBJ2-7, with TRBD1 as a possible D gene (5 bases). The CDR3 contains 15 residues. V gave up 5 bases and J gave up 2 bases, with 16 bases separating them. Per germline, CDR1 SGHTA and CDR2 FQGNSA. The CDR3 DNA is TGTGCCAGCAGCCCAGCGACAGCGATACCCTACGAGCAGTACTTC. Protein product: CASSPATAIPYEQYF.

This clonotype was detected a few times. The chain has TRBV5-1 and TRBJ2-2; D assignment may be TRBD1 or TRBD2 (5 bases each). The CDR3 runs 14 residues. V lost 5 bases and J lost 4, with 12 bases in between. Germline CDR1 SGHRS, CDR2 YFSETQ. CDR3 nucleotides: TGCGCCAGCAGATCACGGGGCGCCACCGGGGAGCTGTTTTTT. It codes for CASRSRGATGELFF.

The chain uses TRBV5-8 and TRBJ1-1, with TRBD1 as a possible D gene (6 bases). Germline CDR1 is SGHTS and CDR2 is YDEGEE. Trimming cost V 4 bases and J 5 bases, with 15 bases left between them. The CDR3 loop spans 14 amino acids. The CDR3 bases are TGTGCCAGCAGCGTGGACAGTAGAGAGACTGAAGCTTTCTTT. Translated, it gives CASSVDSRETEAFF.

This clonotype was seen repeatedly, ten times or more. The chain employs TRBV11-2 and TRBJ1-2; no firm D call. The CDR3 length is 12 residues. Looked up from germline, CDR1 is SGHAT and CDR2 is FQNNGV. V gave up 0 bases and J gave up 8 bases, with 7 bases separating them. The CDR3: CASSLDAVGYTF. The CDR3 nucleotides are TGTGCCAGCAGCTTAGATGCGGTGGGCTACACCTTC.

There are many counts of this clonotype. CDR3 loop: CATSRVSQVYGYTF. DNA of the CDR3: TGTGCCACCAGCAGAGTCAGCCAAGTCTATGGCTACACCTTC. This chain joins TRBV15 and TRBJ1-2, with D hard to call. The CDR3 has 14 amino acids. The germline gives CDR1 LNHNV, CDR2 YYDKDF (reference sequence). V gave up 1 base and J gave up 4 bases, with 10 bases separating them.

This clonotype has more than one count but fewer than ten. This chain joins TRBV10-2 and TRBJ2-5; no reliable D call. CDR1 WSHSY and CDR2 SAAADI come from the germline V gene. The CDR3 covers 11 residues. V lost 3 bases to trimming and J lost 4 bases, with 3 bases between them. The CDR3 protein is CASSDGETQYF. The CDR3 nucleotides read TGCGCCAGCAGTGATGGAGAGACCCAGTACTTC.

The chain combines TRBV7-6 with TRBJ2-1; no firm D call. The length of the CDR3 is 14 residues. V shed 1 base and J shed 9 bases, with 13 bases lying between them. Germline V gives CDR1 SGHVS, CDR2 FNYEAQ. The CDR3 loop reads CASSLEPTVVEQFF. The CDR3 nucleotides read TGTGCCAGCAGCTTAGAACCCACTGTGGTTGAGCAGTTCTTC.

The chain combines TRBV19 with TRBJ1-1; D is undetermined. V gave up 7 bases and J gave up 2 bases, with 8 bases separating them. The CDR3 length is 12 residues. Germline V lookup: CDR1 LNHDA, CDR2 SQIVND (reference sequence). The CDR3 region is CASKGYNTEAFF. For the CDR3, the DNA is TGTGCCAGTAAGGGATACAACACTGAAGCTTTCTTT.